A selection of T cell receptor beta chains follows, all from one sample in a study of shared T cell receptors in the human thymus. TCRdb keeps only in-frame clones here, not all; method: immunoSEQ multiplex PCR. The sample includes roughly 700,000 clones, over 75% seen only once; the top ten take 0.0085% to 0.012%. This sample also appeared in a second study, on human thymus T cells.

The sequencing sample was made of thymocytes. Source of these receptors: a boy in the first two years of life with a congenital heart defect. CDR3s include the opening cysteine and the closing phenylalanine or tryptophan. A D gene is named only where the DNA matches it firmly. Some rows have no size entry. The others give once, few or many, or a class for an expanded clone.

j_call	d_call	clone_size	v_call	cdr3_length	cdr3_nt	cdr3_aa
TRBJ2-7	NA	once	TRBV11-2	12	TGTGCCAGCAGCTTAGACCGGGACGAGCAGTACTTC	CASSLDRDEQYF
TRBJ2-1	TRBD2	NA	TRBV14	16	TGTGCCAGCAGCCAAGGACTAGCGGGGATGGGTAATGAGCAGTTCTTC	CASSQGLAGMGNEQFF
TRBJ1-2	NA	NA	TRBV10-3	12	TGTGCCATCAGTGAGGGGGGGAGTGGCTACACCTTC	CAISEGGSGYTF
TRBJ2-7	TRBD1	NA	TRBV6-1	11	TGTGCCAGTACAGGGGAAGGGGGGCAGTACTTC	CASTGEGGQYF
TRBJ2-1	TRBD2	NA	TRBV28	14	TGTGCCAGCTCGACTAGCGGGAGACCTAGTGAGCAGTTCTTC	CASSTSGRPSEQFF
TRBJ1-5	NA	NA	TRBV15	16	TGTGCCACCAGCAGGGGAGGTGGTGAGGGCAATCAGCCCCAGCATTTT	CATSRGGGEGNQPQHF
TRBJ2-6	TRBD1	NA	TRBV4-1	18	TGCGCCAGCAGCCGCCGGGACAGGAGGTTGTCTGGGGCCAACGTCCTGACTTTC	CASSRRDRRLSGANVLTF
TRBJ1-1	NA	once	TRBV6-1	11	TGTGCCTTTCGGGTGAACACTGAAGCTTTCTTT	CAFRVNTEAFF
TRBJ1-4	NA	NA	TRBV5-4	14	TGTGCCAGCAGCCCTCGGGGGAGGGATGAAAAACTGTTTTTT	CASSPRGRDEKLFF
TRBJ2-7	NA	NA	TRBV5-6	18	TGTGCCAGCAGCCACAGGGGAGAGGAACGGGGGAGCTCCTACGAGCAGTACTTC	CASSHRGEERGSSYEQYF
TRBJ2-1	TRBD2	NA	TRBV19	15	TGTGCCAGTAGCCGCTACTATAGCGGGGCAGGGGAGCAGTTCTTC	CASSRYYSGAGEQFF
TRBJ2-2	NA	NA	TRBV7-9	14	TGTGCCAGCAGCTTAGCTCCAGGGGCTGGGGAGCTGTTTTTT	CASSLAPGAGELFF
TRBJ2-3	NA	NA	TRBV15	18	TGTGCCACCAGCAGAGCTAACCCAAGGGACTCTAGCACAGATACGCAGTATTTT	CATSRANPRDSSTDTQYF
TRBJ1-5	TRBD1	NA	TRBV19	14	TGTGCCAGTAGGACCGGGACAGGGGATCAGCCCCAGCATTTT	CASRTGTGDQPQHF
TRBJ2-7	NA	NA	TRBV10-1	15	TGCGCCAGCAGTGAGTCTAGGCGGAGCTCCTACGAGCAGTACTTC	CASSESRRSSYEQYF
TRBJ2-1	TRBD2	once	TRBV6-1	16	TGTGCCAGCAGTGAAGCAACTAGCGGTTCCTACAATGAGCAGTTCTTC	CASSEATSGSYNEQFF
TRBJ2-6	NA	once	TRBV15	17	TGTGCCACCAGCAGAGAACAGGGTGCATCTGGGGCCAACGTCCTGACTTTC	CATSREQGASGANVLTF
TRBJ2-1	TRBD2	NA	TRBV7-2	15	TGTGCCAGCAGCCCCCAGGGACTAGCGGGAGATGAGCAGTTCTTC	CASSPQGLAGDEQFF
TRBJ1-1	NA	NA	TRBV10-3	15	TGTGCCATCAGTGGGGGAGGTTATAGGGCTTCTGAAGCTTTCTTT	CAISGGGYRASEAFF
TRBJ2-7	TRBD2	NA	TRBV5-4	17	TGTGCCAGCAGCTTGGATATTAGCGGGGCCGATCACTACGAGCAGTACTTC	CASSLDISGADHYEQYF
TRBJ2-1	TRBD1	NA	TRBV5-4	16	TGTGCCAGCAGCGGGATGGACAGGGAGAGGAACAATGAGCAGTTCTTC	CASSGMDRERNNEQFF
TRBJ2-1	TRBD2	NA	TRBV25-1	13	TGTGCCAGCAGGGCGGGACTAGCGGGCTTGCAGTTCTTC	CASRAGLAGLQFF
TRBJ1-1	TRBD1	NA	TRBV5-1	18	TGCGCCAGCAGGCAGCCGGGACAGGGCCCTGGGGGTAACACTGAAGCTTTCTTT	CASRQPGQGPGGNTEAFF
TRBJ2-7	TRBD1	NA	TRBV28	13	TGTGCCAGCAGCCCCGGACAGGACGGCCAGTTGTACTTC	CASSPGQDGQLYF
TRBJ2-7	TRBD1	NA	TRBV29-1	16	TGCAGCGTTGGGTACCTAACAGGGGGCTTGACATACGAGCAGTACTTC	CSVGYLTGGLTYEQYF
TRBJ2-4	NA	few	TRBV4-1	11	TGCGCCAGCAGCCAAGGCGGGATTCAGTACTTC	CASSQGGIQYF
TRBJ1-2	TRBD1	NA	TRBV4-1	14	TGCGCCAGCAGCCAACCCAGGGGGCGAGGTGGCTACACCTTC	CASSQPRGRGGYTF
TRBJ1-2	NA	NA	TRBV19	15	TGTGCCAGTAGTATAGATCGGGAAGGACGGTGTGGCTACACCTTC	CASSIDREGRCGYTF
TRBJ2-2	NA	NA	TRBV6-5	14	TGTGCCAGCAGTTCCCCGGGGCGGGGCGGGGAGCTGTTTTTT	CASSSPGRGGELFF
TRBJ1-4	TRBD1	NA	TRBV27	16	TGTGCCAGCAGTTTATCGAGAGGGACAGGCAATGAAAAACTGTTTTTT	CASSLSRGTGNEKLFF
TRBJ1-2	TRBD1	NA	TRBV6-5	16	TGTGCCAGCAGTTACCTAGGACAGGGAGCTAACTATGGCTACACCTTC	CASSYLGQGANYGYTF
TRBJ2-7	TRBD2	few	TRBV19	16	TGTGCCAGTAGTACCCCCCTGGGACTACCCCCTATCGAGCAGTACTTC	CASSTPLGLPPIEQYF
TRBJ1-2	NA	few	TRBV28	16	TGTGCCAGCACCCCCAGTGCGCCAGGCCGGGGATGCGGCTACACCTTC	CASTPSAPGRGCGYTF
TRBJ2-7	TRBD2	NA	TRBV5-6	15	TGTGCCAGCAGCCCCCCAGCGGGAGCGGCCTACGAGCAGTACTTC	CASSPPAGAAYEQYF
TRBJ2-5	NA	NA	TRBV2	15	TGTGCCAGCGTGAGACGCAGGGGCAGGGGAGAGACCCAGTACTTC	CASVRRRGRGETQYF
TRBJ2-1	NA	NA	TRBV11-3	17	TGTGCCAGCAGCTTTGGAGGCCGGGCCTCCCGGGGGAATGAGCAGTTCTTC	CASSFGGRASRGNEQFF
TRBJ1-2	NA	NA	TRBV27	15	TGTGCCAGCAGTTCACACTCGGACGGGGACTATGGCTACACCTTC	CASSSHSDGDYGYTF